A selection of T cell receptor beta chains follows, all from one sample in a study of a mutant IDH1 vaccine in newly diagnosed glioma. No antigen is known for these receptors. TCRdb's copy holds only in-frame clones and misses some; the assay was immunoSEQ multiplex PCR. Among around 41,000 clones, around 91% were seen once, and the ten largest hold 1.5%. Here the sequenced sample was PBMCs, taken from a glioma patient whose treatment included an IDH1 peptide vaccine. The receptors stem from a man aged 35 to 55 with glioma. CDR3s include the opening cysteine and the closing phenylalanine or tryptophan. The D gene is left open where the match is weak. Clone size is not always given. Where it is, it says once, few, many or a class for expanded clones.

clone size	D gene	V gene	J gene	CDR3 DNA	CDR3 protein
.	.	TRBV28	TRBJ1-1	TGTGCCAGCAGCGGCACTGAAGCTTTCTTT	CASSGTEAFF
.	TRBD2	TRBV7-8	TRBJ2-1	TGTGCCAGCAGCTTAGAGACTAGCGGGGGGCTCACCTCTTCCTACAATGAGCAGTTCTTC	CASSLETSGGLTSSYNEQFF
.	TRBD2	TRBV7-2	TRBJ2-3	TGTGCCAGCAGCTTAAGTGGCCTAGCGGTCACAGATACGCAGTATTTT	CASSLSGLAVTDTQYF
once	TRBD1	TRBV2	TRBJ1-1	TGTGCCAGCAGTGAACAGGGACAGGGGTATGCTGAAGCTTTCTTT	CASSEQGQGYAEAFF
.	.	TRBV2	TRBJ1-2	TGTGCCAGCAGTGAACCGGGGCCGATCTATGGCTACACCTTC	CASSEPGPIYGYTF
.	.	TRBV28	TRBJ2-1	TGTGCCAGCAGTTTCCAGGGTAGCTCCTACAATGAGCAGTTCTTC	CASSFQGSSYNEQFF
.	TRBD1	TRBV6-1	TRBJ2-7	TGTGCCAGCAGTGGCGACAGGGAAAGGGCCCCCTACGAGCAGTACTTC	CASSGDRERAPYEQYF
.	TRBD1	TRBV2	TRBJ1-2	TGTGCCAACCGATTACAGGGGGCGGGATATGGCTACACCTTC	CANRLQGAGYGYTF
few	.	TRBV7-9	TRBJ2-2	TGTGCCAGCAGCTTATCTGAGACGATAAACACCGGGGAGCTGTTTTTT	CASSLSETINTGELFF
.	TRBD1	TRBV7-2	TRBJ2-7	TGTGCCAGCAGCTTAAGACAGGGGCCCTACGAGCAGTACTTC	CASSLRQGPYEQYF
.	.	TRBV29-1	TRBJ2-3	TGCAGCGTTGAAGATGGGTCAGATACGCAGTATTTT	CSVEDGSDTQYF
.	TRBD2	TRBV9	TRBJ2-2	TGTGCCAGCAGCGCCAGCGGGACGAACACCGGGGAGCTGTTTTTT	CASSASGTNTGELFF
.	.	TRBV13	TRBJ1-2	TGTGCCAGCAGCGCCGCCGGATGGGCTATCGGCTACACCTTC	CASSAAGWAIGYTF
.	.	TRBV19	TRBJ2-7	TGTGCCAGTAGTATGGGACACCCTTACGAGCAGTACTTC	CASSMGHPYEQYF
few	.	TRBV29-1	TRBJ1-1	TGCAGCGTACCCATGAACACTGAAGCTTTCTTT	CSVPMNTEAFF
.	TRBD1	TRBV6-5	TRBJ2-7	TGTGCCAGCAGATCCGGGACAGGTGTCTACGAGCAGTACTTC	CASRSGTGVYEQYF
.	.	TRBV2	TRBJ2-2	TGTGCCAGCATGAATCCGCGACTGAACACCGGGGAGCTGTTTTTT	CASMNPRLNTGELFF
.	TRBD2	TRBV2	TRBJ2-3	TGTGCCAGCGGAAATAGCGGGGCTTACACAGATACGCAGTATTTT	CASGNSGAYTDTQYF
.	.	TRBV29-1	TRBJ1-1	TGCAGCGTTGAATGGACAGCCAACACTGAAGCTTTCTTT	CSVEWTANTEAFF
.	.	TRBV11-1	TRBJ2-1	TGTGCCAGCAGCTTAAGGCGGGGAAGCTCCTACAATGAGCAGTTCTTC	CASSLRRGSSYNEQFF
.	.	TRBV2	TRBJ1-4	TGTGCCAGCAGTGACCTAAGAGCCGACCGGCGGCAAAAACTGTTTTTT	CASSDLRADRRQKLFF
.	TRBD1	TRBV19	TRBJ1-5	TGTGCCAGTAGTGTGGACAGGGACAATCAGCCCCAGCATTTT	CASSVDRDNQPQHF
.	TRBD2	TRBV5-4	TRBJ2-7	TGTGCCAGCAGCTCCGCAGGAGCGGGAGATAGCTACGAGCAGTACTTC	CASSSAGAGDSYEQYF
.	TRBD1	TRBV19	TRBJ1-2	TGTGCCAGTACCCCAACCGGGACAGCCGAGGGCTACACCTTC	CASTPTGTAEGYTF
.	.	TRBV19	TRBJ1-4	TGTGCCAGTAGACCCGAAGGGCAAGGGGAGAATGAAAAACTGTTTTTT	CASRPEGQGENEKLFF
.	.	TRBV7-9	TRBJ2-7	TGTGCCAGCAGCTTACTAGCAGACTCCTACGAGCAGTACTTC	CASSLLADSYEQYF
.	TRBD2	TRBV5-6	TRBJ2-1	TGTGCCAGCAGCAGTGGACTAGCTTCCTACAATGAGCAGTTCTTC	CASSSGLASYNEQFF
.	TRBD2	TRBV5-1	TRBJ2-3	TGCGCCAGCAGCTTGCTCGGGACTAGCGGGAAAGTGGCTTTCGGCACAGATACGCAGTATTTT	CASSLLGTSGKVAFGTDTQYF
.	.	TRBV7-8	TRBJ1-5	TGTGCCAGCAGCGAGACTTATAGCAATCAGCCCCAGCATTTT	CASSETYSNQPQHF
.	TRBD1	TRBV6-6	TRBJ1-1	TGTGCCAGCATTCCGGACAGGGGTTACACTGAAGCTTTCTTT	CASIPDRGYTEAFF
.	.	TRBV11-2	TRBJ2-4	TGTGCCAGCAGCTCCGGCCGGGTGGGTCAAGCCAAAAACATTCAGTACTTC	CASSSGRVGQAKNIQYF
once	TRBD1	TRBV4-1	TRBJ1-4	TGCGCCAGCAGCCAAGAGAACAGGGGGTTCGTTGAAAAACTGTTTTTT	CASSQENRGFVEKLFF
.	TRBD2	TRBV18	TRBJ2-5	TGTGCCAGCTCGCAGACTAGCGGGGTACAAGAGACCCAGTACTTC	CASSQTSGVQETQYF
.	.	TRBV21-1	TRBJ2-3	TGTGCCAGCAGCAAAAGAGGGGGACAGGGGGCAGAAGATACGCAGTATTTT	CASSKRGGQGAEDTQYF
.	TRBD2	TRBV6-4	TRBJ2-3	TGTGCCAGCAGTGCCACTAGCGGGGGGGCAGATACGCAGTATTTT	CASSATSGGADTQYF
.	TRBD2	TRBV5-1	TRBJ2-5	TGCGCCAGCAGCCCGCGACTAGCGGGGGGGCTCACGCTGACCCAGTACTTC	CASSPRLAGGLTLTQYF
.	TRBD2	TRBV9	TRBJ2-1	TGTGCCAGCAGCGTTACTCAAGGACTAGCGGGGTCCTACAATGAGCAGTTCTTC	CASSVTQGLAGSYNEQFF
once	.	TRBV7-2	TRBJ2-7	TGTGCCAGCAGCTCGTTCGGGGCCTACGAGCAGTACTTC	CASSSFGAYEQYF
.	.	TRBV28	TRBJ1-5	TGTGCCAGCAGCTGGGATAATAGCAATCAGCCCCAGCATTTT	CASSWDNSNQPQHF
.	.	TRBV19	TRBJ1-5	TGTGCCAGTAGTATGTGGGCAAAGCCCCAGCATTTT	CASSMWAKPQHF
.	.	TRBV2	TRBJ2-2	TGTGCCAGCCACGGGGACCCGGGAACCGGGGAGCTGTTTTTT	CASHGDPGTGELFF
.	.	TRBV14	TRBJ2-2	TGTGCCAGCAGCCATCCGCGGGGGCGTGCCGGGGAGCTGTTTTTT	CASSHPRGRAGELFF
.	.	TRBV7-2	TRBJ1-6	TGTGCCAGCAGCTCCTCGGGGGTTTCACCCCTCCACTTT	CASSSSGVSPLHF
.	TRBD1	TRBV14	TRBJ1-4	TGTGCCAGCAGCCAGGTGCGGGGACAGGGAAATGAAAAACTGTTTTTT	CASSQVRGQGNEKLFF
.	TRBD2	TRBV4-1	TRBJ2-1	TGCGCCAGCAGCCATCCCGCTAGCGGGGGGACTCCTGAAAGGGAGGAGCAGTTCTTC	CASSHPASGGTPEREEQFF
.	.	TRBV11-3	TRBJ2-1	TGTGCCAGCGCCGTCGGGACGGTGGAATCCTACAATGAGCAGTTCTTC	CASAVGTVESYNEQFF
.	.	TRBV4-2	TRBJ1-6	TGTGCCAGCAGCCCGACAGAGCGAGGCAATTCACCCCTCCACTTT	CASSPTERGNSPLHF
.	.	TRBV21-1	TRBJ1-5	TGTGCCAGCCTTAGACAGGGGGCGGATGGTCAGCCCCAGCATTTT	CASLRQGADGQPQHF
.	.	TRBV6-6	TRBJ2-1	TGTGCCAGCAGTTACTCAGGGCAGGGCAATGAGCAGTTCTTC	CASSYSGQGNEQFF
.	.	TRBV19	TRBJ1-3	TGTGCCAGTAGTATTAATGGAGGTGAAAGAAACACCATATATTTT	CASSINGGERNTIYF
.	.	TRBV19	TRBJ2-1	TGTGCCAGTAATTTCGGTAGCAGATTCGGAGGTGAGCAGTTCTTC	CASNFGSRFGGEQFF
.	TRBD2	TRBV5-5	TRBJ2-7	TGTGCCAGCAGCGGCACTAGCGGGAGCTCCTACGAGCAGTACTTC	CASSGTSGSSYEQYF
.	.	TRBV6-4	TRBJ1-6	TGTGCCAGCAGGGAACAGGGTGGCTATAATTCACCCCTCCACTTT	CASREQGGYNSPLHF
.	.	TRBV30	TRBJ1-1	TGTGCCTGGAGGCCATCTCCACAGCCGAACACTGAAGCTTTCTTT	CAWRPSPQPNTEAFF
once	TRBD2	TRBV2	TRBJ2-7	TGTGCCAGCAGTGAGGAGCGGGGGAGATACGAGCAGTACTTC	CASSEERGRYEQYF
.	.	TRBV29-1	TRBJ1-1	TGCAGCGTTGAGACAAATATGAACACTGAAGCTTTCTTT	CSVETNMNTEAFF
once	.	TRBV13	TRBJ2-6	TGTGCCAGCAGCGTTGAACGAGTCTCTGGGGCCAACGTCCTGACTTTC	CASSVERVSGANVLTF
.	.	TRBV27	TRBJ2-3	TGTGCCACATCTCTCATTGGCAGTGCAGATACGCAGTATTTT	CATSLIGSADTQYF
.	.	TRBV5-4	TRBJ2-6	TGTGCCAGCAGCCCAAGTGTCTCTGGGGCCAACGTCCTGACTTTC	CASSPSVSGANVLTF
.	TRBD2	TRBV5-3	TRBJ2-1	TGTGCCAGAAGCTACTTCCGCGGGAGTGCTTACAATGAGCAGTTCTTC	CARSYFRGSAYNEQFF